This T cell receptor beta chain was retrieved from a study of tissue T cells after allogeneic stem cell transplantation. As to time point: mouse harvest day 14 after allogeneic transplant. The graft held 10^6 splenic CD5+ T cells and 10^7 T-cell-depleted bone marrow cells. This mouse GVHD model was MHC-mismatched B6 to BALB/c, profiled day 7 or 14. Repertoires were generated with immunoSEQ multiplex PCR, while TCRdb's copy carries only in-frame clones and drops some. The table includes 5,000 or so clones, 30% to 45% detected once. Note on this clone: Gene names and germline match the mouse.

This receptor was obtained from a female BALB/c mouse given C57BL/6 T cells with graft-versus-host disease after an allogeneic hematopoietic cell transplant. Sample: gut tissue.

The DNA read from the CDR3 is TGTGCCAGCGGGGACTGGGGGTATGCTGAGCAGTTC. Its protein product is CASGDWGYAEQF. The CDR3 as a whole reads CASGDWGYAEQFF. The chain is built from TRBV19 and TRBJ2-1, with 11 bases matching TRBD2. The CDR3 is cut off 1 residue early in the read; its end comes from the germline J gene. V trimming: 7 bases; J trimming: 4 bases; junction bases outside the gene matches: 1. There are 13 residues in the CDR3. Looked up from germline, CDR1 is FNHDT and CDR2 is SITEND (reference sequence). Together with reference TRBV19 and TRBJ2-1, the CDR3 gives the full variable domain: GGIITQTPKFLIGQEGQKLTLKCQQNFNHDTMYWYRQDSGKGLRLIYYSITENDLQKGDLSEGYDASREKKSSFSLTVTSAQKNEMAVFLCASGDWGYAEQFFGPGTRLTVL.